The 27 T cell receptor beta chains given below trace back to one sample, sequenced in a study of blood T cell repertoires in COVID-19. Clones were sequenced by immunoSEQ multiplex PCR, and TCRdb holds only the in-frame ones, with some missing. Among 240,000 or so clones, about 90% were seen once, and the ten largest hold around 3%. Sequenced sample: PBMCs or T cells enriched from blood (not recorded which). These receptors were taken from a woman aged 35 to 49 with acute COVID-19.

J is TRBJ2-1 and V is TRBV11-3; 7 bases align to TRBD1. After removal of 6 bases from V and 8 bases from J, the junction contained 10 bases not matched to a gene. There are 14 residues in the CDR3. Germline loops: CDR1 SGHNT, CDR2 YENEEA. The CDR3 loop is CASRTGTDRHEQFF. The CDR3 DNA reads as TGTGCCAGCAGGACCGGGACAGATCGTCATGAGCAGTTCTTC.

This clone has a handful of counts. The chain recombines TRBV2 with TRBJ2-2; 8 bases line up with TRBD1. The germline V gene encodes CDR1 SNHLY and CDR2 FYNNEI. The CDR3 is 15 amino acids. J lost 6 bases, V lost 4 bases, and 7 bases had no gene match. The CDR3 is CASSVGDRLPGELFF. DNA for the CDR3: TGTGCCAGCAGTGTCGGGGACAGGCTCCCCGGGGAGCTGTTTTTT. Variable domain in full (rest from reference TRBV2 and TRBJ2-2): EPEVTQTPSHQVTQMGQEVILRCVPISNHLYFYWYRQILGQKVEFLVSFYNNEISEKSEIFDDQFSVERPDGSNFTLKIRSTKLEDSAMYFCASSVGDRLPGELFFGEGSRLTVL.

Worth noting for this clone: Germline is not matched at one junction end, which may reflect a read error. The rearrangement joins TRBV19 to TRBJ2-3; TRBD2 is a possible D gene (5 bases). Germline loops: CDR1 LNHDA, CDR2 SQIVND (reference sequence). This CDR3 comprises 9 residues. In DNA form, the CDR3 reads TGTGCCAGTAGTCCTGAGAGGGCCTTT. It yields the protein CASSPERAF.

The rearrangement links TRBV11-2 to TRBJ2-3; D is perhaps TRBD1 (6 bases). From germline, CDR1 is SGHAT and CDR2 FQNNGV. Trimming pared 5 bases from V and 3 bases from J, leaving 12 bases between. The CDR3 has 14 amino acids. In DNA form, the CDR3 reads TGTGCCAGCAGCCAACAGACAGGAACAGATACGCAGTATTTT. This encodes CASSQQTGTDTQYF.

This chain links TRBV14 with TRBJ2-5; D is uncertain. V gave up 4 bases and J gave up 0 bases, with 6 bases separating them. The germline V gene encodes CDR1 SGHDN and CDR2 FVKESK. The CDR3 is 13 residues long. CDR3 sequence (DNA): TGTGCCAGCAGCCCTCGGTACCAAGAGACCCAGTACTTC. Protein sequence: CASSPRYQETQYF.

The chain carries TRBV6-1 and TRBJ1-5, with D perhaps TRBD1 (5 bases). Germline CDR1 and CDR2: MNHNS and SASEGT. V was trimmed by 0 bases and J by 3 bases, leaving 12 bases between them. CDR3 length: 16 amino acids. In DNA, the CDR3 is TGTGCCAGCAGTGAAGCCCCGGGACTCCTCAATCAGCCCCAGCATTTT. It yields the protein CASSEAPGLLNQPQHF.

CDR3 in amino acids: CASSGGVTDTQYF. CDR3 coding DNA: TGCGCCAGCTCCGGCGGGGTCACAGATACGCAGTATTTT. This chain links TRBV5-1 with TRBJ2-3; the D gene is possibly TRBD2 (6 bases). V was clipped by 7 bases and J by 2 bases, with 11 bases between them. The CDR3 contains 13 residues. Per the germline V gene, CDR1 is SGHRS and CDR2 is YFSETQ. The full variable domain, its missing parts supplied by reference TRBV5-1 and TRBJ2-3, is KAGVTQTPRYLIKTRGQQVTLSCSPISGHRSVSWYQQTPGQGLQFLFEYFSETQRNKGNFPGRFSGRQFSNSRSEMNVSTLELGDSALYLCASSGGVTDTQYFGPGTRLTVL.

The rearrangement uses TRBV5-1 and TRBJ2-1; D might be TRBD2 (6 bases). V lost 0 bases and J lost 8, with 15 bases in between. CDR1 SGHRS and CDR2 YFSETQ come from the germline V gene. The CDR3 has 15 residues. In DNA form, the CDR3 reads TGCGCCAGCAGCTTGGGGGGCGGGATGGGCCATGAGCAGTTCTTC. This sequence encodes CASSLGGGMGHEQFF.

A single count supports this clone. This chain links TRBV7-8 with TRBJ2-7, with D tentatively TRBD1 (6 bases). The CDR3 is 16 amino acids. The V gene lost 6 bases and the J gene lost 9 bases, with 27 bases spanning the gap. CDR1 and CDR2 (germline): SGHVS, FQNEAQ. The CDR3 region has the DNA TGTGCCAGCAGGACTACAACGGGCCGGGACACCGGCGGGCAGTACTTC. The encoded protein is CASRTTTGRDTGGQYF.

The CDR3 reads CAIRAQSNQPQHF. The DNA for the CDR3 is TGTGCCATCAGGGCACAGAGCAATCAGCCCCAGCATTTT. The rearrangement joins TRBV10-3 to TRBJ1-5; D unclear. This CDR3 is built from 13 residues. V dropped 6 bases and J dropped 1 base, with 7 bases sitting between them. Germline V gives CDR1 ENHRY, CDR2 SYGVKD.

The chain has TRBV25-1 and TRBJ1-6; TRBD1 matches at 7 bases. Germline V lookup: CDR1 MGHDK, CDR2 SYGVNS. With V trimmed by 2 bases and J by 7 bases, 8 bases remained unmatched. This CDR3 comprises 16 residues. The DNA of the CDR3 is TGTGCCAGCAGTGAAGCCCGACAGGGTGGGAATTCACCCCTCCACTTT. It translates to CASSEARQGGNSPLHF.

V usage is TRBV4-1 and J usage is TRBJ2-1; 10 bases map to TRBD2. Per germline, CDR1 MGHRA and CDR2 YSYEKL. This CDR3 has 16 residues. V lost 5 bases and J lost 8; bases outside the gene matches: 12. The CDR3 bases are TGCGCCAGCAGCATCTCCGGGACTAGCGATTCGGATGAGCAGTTCTTC. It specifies CASSISGTSDSDEQFF.

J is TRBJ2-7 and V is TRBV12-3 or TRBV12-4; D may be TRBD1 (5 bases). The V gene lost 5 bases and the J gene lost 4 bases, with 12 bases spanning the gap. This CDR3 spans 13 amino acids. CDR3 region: CASSGSTGYEQYF. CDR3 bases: TGTGCCAGCAGTGGCAGTACAGGTTACGAGCAGTACTTC.

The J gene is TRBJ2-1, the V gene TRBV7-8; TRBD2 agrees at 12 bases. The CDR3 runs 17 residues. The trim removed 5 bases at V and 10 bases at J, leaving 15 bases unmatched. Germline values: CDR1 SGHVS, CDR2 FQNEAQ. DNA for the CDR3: TGTGCCAGCAGCCCCTTGGGACTAGCGGGCGAGCTCGGCGAGCAGTTCTTC. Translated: CASSPLGLAGELGEQFF. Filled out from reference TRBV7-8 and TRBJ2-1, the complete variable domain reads GAGVSQSPRYKVAKRGQDVALRCDPISGHVSLFWYQQALGQGPEFLTYFQNEAQLDKSGLPSDRFFAERPEGSVSTLKIQRTQQEDSAVYLCASSPLGLAGELGEQFFGPGTRLTVL.

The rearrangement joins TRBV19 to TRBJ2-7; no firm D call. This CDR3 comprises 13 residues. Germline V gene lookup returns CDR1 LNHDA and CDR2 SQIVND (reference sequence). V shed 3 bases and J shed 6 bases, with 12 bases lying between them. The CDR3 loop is CASSIPGVTEQYF. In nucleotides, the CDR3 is TGTGCCAGTAGTATCCCCGGAGTTACCGAGCAGTACTTC.

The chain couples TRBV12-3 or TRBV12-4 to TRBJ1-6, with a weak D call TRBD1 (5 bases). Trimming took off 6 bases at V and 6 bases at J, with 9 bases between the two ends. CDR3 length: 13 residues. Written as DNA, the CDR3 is TGTGCCAGCAGCTGGGACTTTAATTCACCCCTCCACTTT. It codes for CASSWDFNSPLHF.

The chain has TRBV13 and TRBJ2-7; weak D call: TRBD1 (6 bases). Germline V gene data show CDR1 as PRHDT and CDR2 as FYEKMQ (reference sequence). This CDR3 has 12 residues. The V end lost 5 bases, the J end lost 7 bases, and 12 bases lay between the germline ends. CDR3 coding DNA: TGTGCCAGCAGCAAACACAGGGATGAGCAGTACTTC. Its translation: CASSKHRDEQYF. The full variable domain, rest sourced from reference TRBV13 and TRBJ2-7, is AAGVIQSPRHLIKEKRETATLKCYPIPRHDTVYWYQQGPGQDPQFLISFYEKMQSDKGSIPDRFSAQQFSDYHSELNMSSLELGDSALYFCASSKHRDEQYFGPGTRLTVT.

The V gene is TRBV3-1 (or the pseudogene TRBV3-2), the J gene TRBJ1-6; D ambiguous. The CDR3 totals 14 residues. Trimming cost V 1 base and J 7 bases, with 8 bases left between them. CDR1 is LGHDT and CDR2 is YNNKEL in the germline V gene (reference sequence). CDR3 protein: CASSQVQQNSPLHF. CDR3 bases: TGTGCCAGCAGCCAAGTACAACAGAATTCACCCCTCCACTTT.

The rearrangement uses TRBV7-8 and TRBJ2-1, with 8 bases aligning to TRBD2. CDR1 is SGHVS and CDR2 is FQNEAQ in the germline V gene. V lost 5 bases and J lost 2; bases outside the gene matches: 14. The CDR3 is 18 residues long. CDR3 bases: TGTGCCAGCAGCAAAGGGGGTGTCGGGAGGGTCCCCTACAATGAGCAGTTCTTC. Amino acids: CASSKGGVGRVPYNEQFF.

CDR3 sequence reads: CATSRGRNTEAFF. The CDR3 DNA sequence: TGTGCCACCAGCAGAGGGAGGAACACTGAAGCTTTCTTT. The V call is TRBV15, the J call TRBJ1-1, with D uncertain. This CDR3 region has 13 residues. The V gene's germline CDR1 is LNHNV and CDR2 YYDKDF (reference sequence). V lost 1 base and J 1 base, leaving 4 bases between the germline ends.

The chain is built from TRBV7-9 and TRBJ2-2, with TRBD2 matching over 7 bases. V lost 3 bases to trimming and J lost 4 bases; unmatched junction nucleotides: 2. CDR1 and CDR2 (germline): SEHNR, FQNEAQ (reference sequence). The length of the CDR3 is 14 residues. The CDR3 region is CASSFGGSTGELFF. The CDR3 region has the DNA TGTGCCAGCAGCTTCGGCGGGAGCACCGGGGAGCTGTTTTTT.

CDR3 sequence (DNA): TGTGCCAGCAGTTTCTTTAGCCGGGAGTTCGCAGATACGCAGTATTTT. Protein product: CASSFFSREFADTQYF. V gene TRBV27 combines with J gene TRBJ2-3, with D perhaps matching TRBD2 (6 bases). Germline lookup yields CDR1 MNHEY and CDR2 SMNVEV (reference sequence). With 3 bases removed from V and 4 bases from J, the gap between germline ends came to 17 bases. The CDR3 extends over 16 amino acids.

In DNA, the CDR3 is TGTGCCAGCGGACGGGTAGCGGGAGAAGAGACCCAGTACTTC. This sequence encodes CASGRVAGEETQYF. This chain uses TRBV2 with TRBJ2-5; 9 nucleotides align to TRBD2. The CDR3 runs 14 residues. Unmatched junction bases numbered 7, after V lost 8 bases and J lost 3 bases. Per germline, CDR1 SNHLY and CDR2 FYNNEI.

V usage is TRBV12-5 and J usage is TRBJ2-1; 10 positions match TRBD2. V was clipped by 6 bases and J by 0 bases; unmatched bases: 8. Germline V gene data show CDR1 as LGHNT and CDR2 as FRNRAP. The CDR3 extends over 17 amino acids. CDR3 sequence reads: CASGASGRVSSYNEQFF. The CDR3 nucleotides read TGTGCTAGTGGAGCCAGCGGGAGGGTAAGCTCCTACAATGAGCAGTTCTTC.

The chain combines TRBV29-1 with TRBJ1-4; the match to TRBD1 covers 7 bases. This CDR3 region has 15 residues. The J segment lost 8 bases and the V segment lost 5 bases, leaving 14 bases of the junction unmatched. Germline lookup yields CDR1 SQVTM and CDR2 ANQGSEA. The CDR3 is CSVKTRDSRGEKLFF. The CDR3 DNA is TGCAGCGTTAAAACCCGGGACAGCAGGGGAGAAAAACTGTTTTTT.

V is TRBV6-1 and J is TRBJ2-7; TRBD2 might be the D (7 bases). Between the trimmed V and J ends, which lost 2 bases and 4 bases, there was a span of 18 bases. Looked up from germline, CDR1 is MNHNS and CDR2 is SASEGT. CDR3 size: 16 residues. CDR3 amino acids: CASSESVASGQYEQYF. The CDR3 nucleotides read TGTGCCAGCAGTGAAAGCGTCGCTAGCGGACAGTACGAGCAGTACTTC.

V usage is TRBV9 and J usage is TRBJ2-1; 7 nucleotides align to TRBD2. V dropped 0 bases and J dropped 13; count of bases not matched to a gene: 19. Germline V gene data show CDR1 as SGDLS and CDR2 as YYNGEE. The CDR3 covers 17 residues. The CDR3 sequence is CASSVGVVGGPPFGQFF. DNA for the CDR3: TGTGCCAGCAGCGTAGGCGTAGTGGGAGGGCCTCCGTTTGGCCAGTTCTTC. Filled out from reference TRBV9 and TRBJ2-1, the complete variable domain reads DSGVTQTPKHLITATGQRVTLRCSPRSGDLSVYWYQQSLDQGLQFLIQYYNGEERAKGNILERFSAQQFPDLHSELNLSSLELGDSALYFCASSVGVVGGPPFGQFFGPGTRLTVL.